The 8 T cell receptor beta chains presented below share a single source sample, sequenced in a study of T cells in Graves' hyperthyroidism and ophthalmopathy. RNA transcripts were the template for amplifying TCR beta CDR3 regions. The HTBI set primed first-round TCR CDR3 RT-PCR. TCRdb passed the multiplex PCR reads through MiXCR, listing each CDR3 protein once. Of 300,000 to 450,000 distinct CDR3 sequences listed, around 14% are singletons. Sequencing was performed on blood. All receptors come from a young woman with Graves' hyperthyroidism that later progressed to Graves' ophthalmopathy.

In this sample, this clonotype turned up many times. CDR3 sequence: CSGSGERNNEQFF. The CDR3 DNA follows: TGCAGCGGTAGCGGGGAAAGAAATAATGAGCAGTTCTTC. This chain uses TRBV20-1 with TRBJ2-1; TRBD2 aligns across 8 bases. CDR3 length equals 13 residues. Looked up from germline, CDR1 is DFQATT and CDR2 is SNEGSKA (reference sequence).

The chain has TRBV4-3 and TRBJ2-3; 14 bases line up with TRBD2. The CDR3 has 15 amino acids. The germline CDR1 and CDR2 sequences are LGHNA and YSLEER. With V trimmed by 5 bases and J by 4 bases, 2 bases remained unmatched. This CDR3 is CASSGTSGSPDTQYF. The CDR3 nucleotides read TGCGCCAGCAGCGGGACTAGCGGGAGCCCAGATACGCAGTATTTT.

This clonotype occurred many times. The rearrangement uses TRBV12-3 or TRBV12-4 and TRBJ1-4; a weak D match, TRBD1 (6 bases). The CDR3 runs to 15 residues. V was shortened by 4 bases and J by 5 bases, with 14 bases between the two germline ends. CDR3 sequence reads: CASSSSGGPNEKLFF. As DNA, the CDR3 is TGTGCCAGCAGTTCCTCCGGGGGCCCAAATGAAAAACTGTTTTTT.

The rearrangement joins TRBV9 to TRBJ2-7; D is unresolved. Germline CDR1 reads SGDLS; CDR2 reads YYNGEE. The CDR3 loop spans 14 amino acids. Trimming cost V 2 bases and J 0 bases, with 9 bases left between them. The CDR3 DNA reads as TGTGCCAGCAGCGTGGTACAATCCTCCTACGAGCAGTACTTC. Protein: CASSVVQSSYEQYF.

In this sample, this clonotype turned up a few times. The rearrangement uses TRBV29-1 and TRBJ2-1; D is undetermined. Trimming removed 1 base at V and 0 bases at J, with 7 bases between. The CDR3 contains 14 residues. Germline CDR1 SQVTM, CDR2 ANQGSEA. CDR3 residues: CSVEALGSYNEQFF. The CDR3 coding sequence is TGCAGCGTTGAAGCCTTAGGCTCCTACAATGAGCAGTTCTTC.

The sample holds a few counts of this clonotype. The rearrangement joins TRBV4-1 to TRBJ1-5; 7 nucleotides match TRBD1. Germline loops: CDR1 MGHRA, CDR2 YSYEKL. The CDR3 spans 14 residues. The ends lost 2 bases at V and 3 bases at J; junction bases unmatched: 1. The CDR3 nucleotides are TGCGCCAGCAGCCAAACAGGGGTCAATCAGCCCCAGCATTTT. Protein sequence: CASSQTGVNQPQHF.

This clonotype was seen at least ten times. The chain has TRBV2 and TRBJ1-2; no definite D call. Looked up from germline, CDR1 is SNHLY and CDR2 is FYNNEI. The CDR3 is made up of 12 amino acids. V gave up 3 bases and J gave up 4 bases, with 6 bases separating them. The CDR3 reads CASSDLSYGYTF. The CDR3 DNA reads TGTGCCAGCAGTGACTTAAGCTATGGCTACACCTTC.

Many counts were recorded for this clonotype. This chain links TRBV28 with TRBJ1-1, with D possibly matching TRBD1 (5 bases). The ends were cut back, 3 bases at V and 4 bases at J, with 12 bases in the middle. This CDR3 has 14 amino acids. From germline, CDR1 is MDHEN and CDR2 SYDVKM. The CDR3 loop reads CASSLGVVATEAFF. CDR3 coding DNA: TGTGCCAGCAGTTTGGGGGTGGTTGCCACTGAAGCTTTCTTT.